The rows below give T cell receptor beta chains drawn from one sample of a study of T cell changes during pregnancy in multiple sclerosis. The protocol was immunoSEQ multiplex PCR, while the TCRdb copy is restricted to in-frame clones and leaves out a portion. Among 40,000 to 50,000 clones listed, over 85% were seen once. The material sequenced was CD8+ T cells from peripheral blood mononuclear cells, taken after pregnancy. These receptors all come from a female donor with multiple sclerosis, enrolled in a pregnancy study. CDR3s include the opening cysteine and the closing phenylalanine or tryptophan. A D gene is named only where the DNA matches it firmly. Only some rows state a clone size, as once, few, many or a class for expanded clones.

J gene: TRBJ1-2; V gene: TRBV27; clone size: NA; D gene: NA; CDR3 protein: CASSLTTSHGYTF; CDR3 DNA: TGTGCCAGCAGTTTAACGACAAGCCATGGCTACACCTTC
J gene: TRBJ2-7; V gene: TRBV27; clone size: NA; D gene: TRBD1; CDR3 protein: CASSLYQGAHEQYF; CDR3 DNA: TGTGCCAGCAGTTTATATCAGGGGGCTCACGAGCAGTACTTC
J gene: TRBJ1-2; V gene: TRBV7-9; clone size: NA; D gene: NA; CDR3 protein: CASSLEGRETYGYTF; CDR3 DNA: TGTGCCAGCAGCTTAGAAGGCAGGGAAACCTATGGCTACACCTTC
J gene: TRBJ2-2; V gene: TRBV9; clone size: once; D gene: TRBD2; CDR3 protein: CATSSGGTGELFF; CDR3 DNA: TGTGCCACCTCTAGCGGGGGTACCGGGGAGCTGTTTTTT
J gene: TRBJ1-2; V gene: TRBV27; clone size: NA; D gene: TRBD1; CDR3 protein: CASNPTGTDYGYTF; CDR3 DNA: TGTGCCAGCAACCCTACCGGGACAGATTATGGCTACACCTTC
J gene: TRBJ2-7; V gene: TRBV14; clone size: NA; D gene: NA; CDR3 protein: CASSQFGGPQYF; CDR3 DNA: TGTGCCAGCAGCCAATTTGGAGGCCCTCAGTACTTC
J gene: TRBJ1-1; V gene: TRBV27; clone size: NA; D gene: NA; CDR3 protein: CASSLAGDTEAFF; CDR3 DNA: TGTGCCAGCAGTTTAGCCGGGGACACTGAAGCTTTCTTT
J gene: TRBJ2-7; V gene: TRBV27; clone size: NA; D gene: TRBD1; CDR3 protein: CASRQGAYEQYF; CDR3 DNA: TGTGCCAGCAGACAGGGGGCTTACGAGCAGTACTTC
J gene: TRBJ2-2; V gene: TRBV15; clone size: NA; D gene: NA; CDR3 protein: CATSGSQGAAGELFF; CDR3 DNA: TGTGCCACCAGCGGCTCACAGGGTGCGGCCGGGGAGCTGTTTTTT
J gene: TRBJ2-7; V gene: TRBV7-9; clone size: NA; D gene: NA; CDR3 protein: CASSLYLPNEQYF; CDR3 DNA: TGTGCCAGCAGCTTGTATCTGCCTAACGAGCAGTACTTC
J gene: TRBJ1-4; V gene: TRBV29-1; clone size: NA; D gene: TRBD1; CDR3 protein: CSARDSLATNEKLFF; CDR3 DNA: TGCAGCGCCCGGGACAGTCTGGCAACTAATGAAAAACTGTTTTTT
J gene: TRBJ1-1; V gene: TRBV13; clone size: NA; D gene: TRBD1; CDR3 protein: CASSPGQGRNTEAFF; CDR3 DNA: TGTGCCAGCAGCCCTGGACAGGGGAGGAACACTGAAGCTTTCTTT
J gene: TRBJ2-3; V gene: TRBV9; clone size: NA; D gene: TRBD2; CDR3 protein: CASSVTSGARRGTQYF; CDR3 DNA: TGTGCCAGCAGCGTAACTAGCGGGGCCCGTCGAGGTACGCAGTATTTT
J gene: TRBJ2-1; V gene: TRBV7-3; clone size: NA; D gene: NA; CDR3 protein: CASSLGGGEQFF; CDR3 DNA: TGTGCCAGCAGCTTAGGGGGAGGCGAGCAGTTCTTC
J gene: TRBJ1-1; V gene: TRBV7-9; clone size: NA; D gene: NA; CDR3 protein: CASSHPRGGGNTEAFF; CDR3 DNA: TGTGCCAGCAGCCATCCGAGGGGAGGGGGGAACACTGAAGCTTTCTTT
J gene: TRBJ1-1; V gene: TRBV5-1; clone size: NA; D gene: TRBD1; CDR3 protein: CASSLAGQENTEAFF; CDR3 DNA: TGCGCCAGCAGCTTGGCCGGACAGGAGAACACTGAAGCTTTCTTT
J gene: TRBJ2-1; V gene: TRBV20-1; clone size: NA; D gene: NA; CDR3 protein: CSARDFNEQFF; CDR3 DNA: TGCAGTGCCAGGGACTTTAATGAGCAGTTCTTC
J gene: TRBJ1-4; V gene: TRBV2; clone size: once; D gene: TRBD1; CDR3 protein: CASSAQTGEDEKLFF; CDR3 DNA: TGTGCCAGCAGTGCCCAGACAGGGGAGGATGAAAAACTGTTTTTT
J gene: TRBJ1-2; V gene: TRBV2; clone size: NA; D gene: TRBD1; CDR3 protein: CASRAGTGVYYGYTF; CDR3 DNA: TGTGCCAGCAGAGCCGGGACAGGGGTTTACTATGGCTACACCTTC
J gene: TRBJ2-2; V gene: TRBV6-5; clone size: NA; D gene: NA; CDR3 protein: CASSYGRDGELFF; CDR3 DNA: TGTGCCAGCAGTTACGGACGGGACGGGGAGCTGTTTTTT
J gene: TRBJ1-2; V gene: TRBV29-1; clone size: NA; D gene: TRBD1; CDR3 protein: CSVYKTGGTNYGYTF; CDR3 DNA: TGCAGCGTTTATAAAACAGGGGGAACTAACTATGGCTACACCTTC
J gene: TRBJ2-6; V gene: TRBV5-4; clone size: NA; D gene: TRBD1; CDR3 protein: CASSWGQASGANVLTF; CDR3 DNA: TGTGCCAGCAGCTGGGGACAGGCCTCTGGGGCCAACGTCCTGACTTTC
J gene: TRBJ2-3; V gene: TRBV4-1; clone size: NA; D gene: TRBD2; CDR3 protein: CASSHRLAGGHTPDTQYF; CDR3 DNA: TGCGCCAGCAGCCACCGACTAGCGGGAGGCCACACTCCCGATACGCAGTATTTT
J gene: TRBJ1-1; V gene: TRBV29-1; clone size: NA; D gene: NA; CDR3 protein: CSVKTQNTEAFF; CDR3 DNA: TGCAGCGTTAAGACACAGAACACTGAAGCTTTCTTT
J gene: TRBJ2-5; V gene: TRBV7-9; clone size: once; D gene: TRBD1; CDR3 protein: CASSSQREDRGYGWTQYF; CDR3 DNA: TGTGCCAGCAGCTCCCAGCGAGAGGACAGGGGCTACGGATGGACCCAGTACTTC
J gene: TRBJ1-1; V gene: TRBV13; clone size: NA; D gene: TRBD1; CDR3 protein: CASSLATGGNTEAFF; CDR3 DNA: TGTGCCAGCAGCTTAGCAACAGGGGGGAACACTGAAGCTTTCTTT
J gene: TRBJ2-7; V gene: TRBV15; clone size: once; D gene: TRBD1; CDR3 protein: CATSKDRNSYEQYF; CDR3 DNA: TGTGCCACGTCTAAGGACAGGAACTCCTACGAGCAGTACTTC
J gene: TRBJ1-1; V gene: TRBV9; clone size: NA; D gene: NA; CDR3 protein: CASSHPIGGGFGHTEAFF; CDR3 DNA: TGTGCCAGCAGCCACCCCATCGGCGGGGGCTTTGGGCACACTGAAGCTTTCTTT
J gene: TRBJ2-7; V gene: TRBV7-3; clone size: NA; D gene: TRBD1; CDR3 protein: CASSSQGASYEQYF; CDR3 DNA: TGTGCCAGCAGCTCCCAGGGGGCTTCCTACGAGCAGTACTTC
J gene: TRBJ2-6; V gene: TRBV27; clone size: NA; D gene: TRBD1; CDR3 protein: CASSEPGQGPGANVLTF; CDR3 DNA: TGTGCCAGCAGTGAACCGGGACAGGGGCCTGGGGCCAACGTCCTGACTTTC
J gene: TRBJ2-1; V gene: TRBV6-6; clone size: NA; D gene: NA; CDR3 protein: CASSTTRGEQFF; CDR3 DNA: TGTGCCAGCAGTACGACTAGAGGCGAGCAGTTCTTC
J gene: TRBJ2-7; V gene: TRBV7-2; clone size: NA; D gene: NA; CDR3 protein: CASSSGTPSLWGEQYF; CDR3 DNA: TGTGCCAGCAGCTCAGGGACTCCTTCTCTCTGGGGGGAGCAGTACTTC
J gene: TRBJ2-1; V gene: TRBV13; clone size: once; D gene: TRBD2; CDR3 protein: CASSLQSGGSYNEQFF; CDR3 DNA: TGTGCCAGCAGCTTGCAAAGCGGGGGTTCCTACAATGAGCAGTTCTTC
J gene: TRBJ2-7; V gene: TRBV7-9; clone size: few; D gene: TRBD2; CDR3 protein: CASSPSGSGYEQYF; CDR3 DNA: TGTGCCAGCAGTCCTAGCGGGAGTGGCTACGAGCAGTACTTC
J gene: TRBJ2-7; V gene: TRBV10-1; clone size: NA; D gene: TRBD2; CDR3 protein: CASSLAGGYEQYF; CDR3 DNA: TGCGCCAGCAGTCTAGCGGGAGGGTACGAGCAGTACTTC
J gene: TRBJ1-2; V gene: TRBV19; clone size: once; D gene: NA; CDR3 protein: CASSMEDGSFYGYTF; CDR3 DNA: TGTGCCAGTAGTATGGAAGACGGGTCCTTTTATGGCTACACCTTC
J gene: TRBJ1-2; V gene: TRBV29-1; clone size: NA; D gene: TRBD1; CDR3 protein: CSVTGDNYGYTF; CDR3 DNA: TGCAGCGTTACAGGGGACAACTATGGCTACACCTTC
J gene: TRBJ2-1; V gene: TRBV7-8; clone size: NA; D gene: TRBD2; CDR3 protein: CASRPPVTSGRAYEQFF; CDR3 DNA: TGTGCCAGCAGGCCCCCCGTGACTAGCGGGAGGGCCTATGAGCAGTTCTTC
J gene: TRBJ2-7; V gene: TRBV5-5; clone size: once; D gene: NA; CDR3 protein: CASSPRSIPSYEQYF; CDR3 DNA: TGTGCCAGCAGCCCCAGGTCGATTCCCTCCTACGAGCAGTACTTC
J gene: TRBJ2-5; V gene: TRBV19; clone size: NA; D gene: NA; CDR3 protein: CASREAFQETQYF; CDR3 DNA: TGTGCCAGTAGAGAGGCCTTCCAAGAGACCCAGTACTTC
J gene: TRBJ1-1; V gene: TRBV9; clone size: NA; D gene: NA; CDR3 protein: CASSVVPAGAEAFF; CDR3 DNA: TGTGCCAGCAGCGTAGTGCCCGCGGGGGCTGAAGCTTTCTTT